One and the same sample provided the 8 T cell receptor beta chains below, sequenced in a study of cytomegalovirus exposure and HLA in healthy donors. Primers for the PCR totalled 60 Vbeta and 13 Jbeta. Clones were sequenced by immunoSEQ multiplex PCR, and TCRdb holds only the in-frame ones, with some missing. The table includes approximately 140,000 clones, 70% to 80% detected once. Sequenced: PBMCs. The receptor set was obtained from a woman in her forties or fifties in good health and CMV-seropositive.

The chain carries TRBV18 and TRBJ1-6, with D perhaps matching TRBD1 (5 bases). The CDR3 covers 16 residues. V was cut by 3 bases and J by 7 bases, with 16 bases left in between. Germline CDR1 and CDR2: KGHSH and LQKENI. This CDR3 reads CASSPTLFKGNSPLHF. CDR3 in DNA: TGTGCCAGCTCACCGACCCTTTTTAAGGGGAATTCACCCCTCCACTTT. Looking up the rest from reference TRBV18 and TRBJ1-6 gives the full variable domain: NAGVMQNPRHLVRRRGQEARLRCSPMKGHSHVYWYRQLPEEGLKFMVYLQKENIIDESGMPKERFSAEFPKEGPSILRIQQVVRGDSAAYFCASSPTLFKGNSPLHFGNGTRLTVT.

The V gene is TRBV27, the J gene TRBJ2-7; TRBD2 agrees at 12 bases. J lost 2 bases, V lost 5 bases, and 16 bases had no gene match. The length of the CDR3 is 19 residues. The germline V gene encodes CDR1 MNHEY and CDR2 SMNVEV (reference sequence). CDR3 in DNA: TGTGCCAGCAGTCGTGAACCTGGACTAGCGGGGCCCCATGCCTACGAGCAGTACTTC. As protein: CASSREPGLAGPHAYEQYF.

In nucleotides, the CDR3 is TGCGCCAGCAGCCCTCGGGACAGGGGGATGGATGGCTACACCTTC. Protein sequence: CASSPRDRGMDGYTF. This chain links TRBV5-1 with TRBJ1-2; 11 nucleotides line up with TRBD1. The CDR3 totals 15 residues. The trim removed 4 bases at V and 6 bases at J, leaving 8 bases unmatched. The germline V gene encodes CDR1 SGHRS and CDR2 YFSETQ.

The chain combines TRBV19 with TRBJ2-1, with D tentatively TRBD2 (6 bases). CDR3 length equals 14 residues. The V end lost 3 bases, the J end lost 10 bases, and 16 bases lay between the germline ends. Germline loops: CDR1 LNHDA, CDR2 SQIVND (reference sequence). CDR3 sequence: CASSMGGAKGEQFF. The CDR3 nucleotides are TGTGCCAGTAGTATGGGCGGGGCTAAGGGCGAGCAGTTCTTC. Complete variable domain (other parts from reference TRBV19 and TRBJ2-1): DGGITQSPKYLFRKEGQNVTLSCEQNLNHDAMYWYRQDPGQGLRLIYYSQIVNDFQKGDIAEGYSVSREKKESFPLTVTSAQKNPTAFYLCASSMGGAKGEQFFGPGTRLTVL.

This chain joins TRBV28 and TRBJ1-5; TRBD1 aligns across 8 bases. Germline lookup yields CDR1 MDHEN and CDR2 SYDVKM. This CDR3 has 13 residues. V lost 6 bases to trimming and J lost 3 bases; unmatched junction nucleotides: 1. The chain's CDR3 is CASSQGANQPQHF. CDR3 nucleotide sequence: TGTGCCAGCAGCCAGGGGGCCAATCAGCCCCAGCATTTT.

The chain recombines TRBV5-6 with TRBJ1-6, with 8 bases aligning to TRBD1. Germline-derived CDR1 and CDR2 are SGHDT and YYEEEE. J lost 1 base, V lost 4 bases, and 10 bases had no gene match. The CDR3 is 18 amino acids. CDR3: CASSGTGGLGSYNSPLHF. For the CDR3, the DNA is TGTGCCAGCAGCGGAACAGGGGGATTAGGATCCTATAATTCACCCCTCCACTTT.

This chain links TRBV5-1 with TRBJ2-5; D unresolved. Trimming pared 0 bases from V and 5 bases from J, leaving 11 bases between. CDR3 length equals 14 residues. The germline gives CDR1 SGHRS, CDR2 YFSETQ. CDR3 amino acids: CASSLGTVEETQYF. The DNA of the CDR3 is TGCGCCAGCAGCTTGGGCACAGTTGAGGAGACCCAGTACTTC.

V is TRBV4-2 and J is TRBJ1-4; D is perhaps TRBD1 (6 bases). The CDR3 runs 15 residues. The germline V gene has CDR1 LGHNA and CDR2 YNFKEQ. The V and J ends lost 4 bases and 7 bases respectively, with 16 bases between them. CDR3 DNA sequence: TGTGCCAGCAGCCGGGATTGGGGGGGCGGTGAAAAACTGTTTTTT. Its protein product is CASSRDWGGGEKLFF.